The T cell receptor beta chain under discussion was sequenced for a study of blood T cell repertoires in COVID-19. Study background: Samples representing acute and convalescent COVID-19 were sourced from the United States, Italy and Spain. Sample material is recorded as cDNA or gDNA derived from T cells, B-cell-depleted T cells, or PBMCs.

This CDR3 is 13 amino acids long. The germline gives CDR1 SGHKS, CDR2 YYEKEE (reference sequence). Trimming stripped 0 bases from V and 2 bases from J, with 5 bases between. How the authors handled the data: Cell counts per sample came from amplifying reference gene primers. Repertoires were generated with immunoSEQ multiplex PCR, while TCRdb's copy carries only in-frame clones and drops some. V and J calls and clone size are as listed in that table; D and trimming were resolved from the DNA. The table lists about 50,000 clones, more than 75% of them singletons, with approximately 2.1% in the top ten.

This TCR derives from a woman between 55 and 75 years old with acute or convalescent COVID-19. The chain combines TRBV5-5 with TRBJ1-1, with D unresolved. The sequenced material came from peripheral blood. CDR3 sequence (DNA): TGTGCCAGCAGCTTGGACAGTAACACTGAAGCTTTCTTT. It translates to CASSLDSNTEAFF.